This T cell receptor beta chain was sequenced in a study of identical twins. Notes on the study in general: Insertions were reduced in abundant cord blood beta clonotypes but not in memory repertoires.

Germline V CDR1 and CDR2: SGHRS, YFSETQ. The CDR3 totals 16 residues. The V segment lost 4 bases and the J segment 5 bases; nucleotides outside the gene matches: 13. Template switching created a universal primer site, and the cDNA included unique molecular identifiers. TCRdb fed the 5' RACE reads into MiXCR, producing one record per CDR3 protein. The sample includes approximately 890,000 distinct CDR3 sequences, 10% to 15% of them seen just once. This clonotype was recorded many times. Its antigen remains unidentified. This same sample was also part of a study on yellow fever vaccine responses in identical twins.

J is TRBJ2-3 and V is TRBV5-1; 7 bases align to TRBD2. Sequencing input: PBMCs. This TCR was sampled from a woman between 18 and 29 years old in good health. In DNA form, the CDR3 reads TGCGCCAGCAGCCCGTATAGGGGAGGGGAAGGAGATACGCAGTATTTT. As protein: CASSPYRGGEGDTQYF.